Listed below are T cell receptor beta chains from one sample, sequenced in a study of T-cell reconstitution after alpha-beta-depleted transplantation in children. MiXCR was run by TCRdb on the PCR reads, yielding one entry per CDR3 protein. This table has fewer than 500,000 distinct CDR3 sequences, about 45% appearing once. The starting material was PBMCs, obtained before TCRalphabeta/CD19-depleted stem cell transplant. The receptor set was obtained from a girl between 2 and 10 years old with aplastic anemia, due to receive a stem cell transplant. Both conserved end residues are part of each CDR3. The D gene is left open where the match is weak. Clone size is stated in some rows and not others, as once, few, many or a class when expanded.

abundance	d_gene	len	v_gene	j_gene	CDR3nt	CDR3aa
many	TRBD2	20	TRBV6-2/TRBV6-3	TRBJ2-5	TGTGCCAGCAGTTACTCTAGTGGACTAGCGGGAAAGTCAGGGAAAGAGACCCAGTACTTC	CASSYSSGLAGKSGKETQYF
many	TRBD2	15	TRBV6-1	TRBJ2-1	TGTGCCAGCAGTCTTGCGGGAGGGCCGGGTAATGAGCAGTTCTTC	CASSLAGGPGNEQFF
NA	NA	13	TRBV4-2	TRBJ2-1	TGTGCCAGCAGCCAAGATCCTGGTGGGGGGCCTGACTTC	CASSQDPGGGPDF
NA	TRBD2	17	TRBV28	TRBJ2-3	TGTGCCAGCAGCCAAGGACTAGCGGGGAGCCCCACAGATACGCAGTATTTT	CASSQGLAGSPTDTQYF
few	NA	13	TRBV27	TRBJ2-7	TGTGCCAGCAGTCGGGACATCTCCTACGAGCAGTACTTC	CASSRDISYEQYF
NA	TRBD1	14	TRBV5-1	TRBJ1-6	TGCGCCAGCAGCGGGGGACAGAGCCCCATCACCCTCCACTTT	CASSGGQSPITLHF
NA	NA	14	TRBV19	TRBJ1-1	TGTGCCAGTAGGGTTGACAGAGGGGTCACTGAAGCTTTCTTT	CASRVDRGVTEAFF
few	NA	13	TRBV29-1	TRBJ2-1	TGCAGCGTTGTGGCAACGGAATACAATGAGCAGTTCTTC	CSVVATEYNEQFF
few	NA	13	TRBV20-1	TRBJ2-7	TGCAGTGCCCGGAGTCGTAGCTCCTACGAGCAGTACTTC	CSARSRSSYEQYF
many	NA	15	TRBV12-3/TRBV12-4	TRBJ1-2	TGTGCCAGCAGTTTAGTATTGTCCACGAGGACCCGCTACACCTTC	CASSLVLSTRTRYTF